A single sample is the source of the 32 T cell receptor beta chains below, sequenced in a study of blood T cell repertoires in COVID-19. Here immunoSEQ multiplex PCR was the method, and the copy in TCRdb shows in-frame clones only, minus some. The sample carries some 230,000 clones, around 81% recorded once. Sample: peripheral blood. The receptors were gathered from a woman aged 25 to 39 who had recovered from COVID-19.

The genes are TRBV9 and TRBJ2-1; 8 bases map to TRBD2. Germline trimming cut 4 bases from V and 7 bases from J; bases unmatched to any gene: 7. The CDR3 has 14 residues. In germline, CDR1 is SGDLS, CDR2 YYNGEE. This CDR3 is CASSPSGSHNEQFF. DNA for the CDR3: TGTGCCAGCAGCCCGAGCGGGAGTCATAATGAGCAGTTCTTC.

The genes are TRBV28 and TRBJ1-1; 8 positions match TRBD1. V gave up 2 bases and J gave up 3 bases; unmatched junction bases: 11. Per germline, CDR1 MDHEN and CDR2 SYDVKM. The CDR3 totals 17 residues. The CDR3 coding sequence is TGTGCCAGCAGTTTACAACAGGGGGGTCGGGTGCACACTGAAGCTTTCTTT. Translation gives CASSLQQGGRVHTEAFF.

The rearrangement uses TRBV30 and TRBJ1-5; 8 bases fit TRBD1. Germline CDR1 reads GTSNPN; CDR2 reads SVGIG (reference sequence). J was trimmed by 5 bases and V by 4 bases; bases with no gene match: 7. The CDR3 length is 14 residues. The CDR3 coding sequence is TGTGCCTGGACCGCAGGGACAGGTCATCAGCCCCAGCATTTT. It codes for CAWTAGTGHQPQHF.

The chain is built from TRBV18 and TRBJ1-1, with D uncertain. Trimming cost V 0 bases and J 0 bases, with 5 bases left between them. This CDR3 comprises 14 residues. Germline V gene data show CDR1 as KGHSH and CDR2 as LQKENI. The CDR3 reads CASSPPSVNTEAFF. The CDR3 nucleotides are TGTGCCAGCTCACCACCGAGCGTGAACACTGAAGCTTTCTTT.

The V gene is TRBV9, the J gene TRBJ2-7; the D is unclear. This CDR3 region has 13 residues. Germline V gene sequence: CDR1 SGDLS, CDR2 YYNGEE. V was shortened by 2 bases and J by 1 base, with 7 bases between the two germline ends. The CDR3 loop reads CASSVRPSYEQYF. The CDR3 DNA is TGTGCCAGCAGCGTGAGGCCTTCCTACGAGCAGTACTTC.

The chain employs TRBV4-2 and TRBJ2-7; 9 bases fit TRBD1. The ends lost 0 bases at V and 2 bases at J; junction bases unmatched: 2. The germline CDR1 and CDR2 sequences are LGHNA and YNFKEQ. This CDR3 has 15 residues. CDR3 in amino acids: CASSQEGDRAYEQYF. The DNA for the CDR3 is TGTGCCAGCAGCCAAGAAGGGGACAGGGCCTACGAGCAGTACTTC.

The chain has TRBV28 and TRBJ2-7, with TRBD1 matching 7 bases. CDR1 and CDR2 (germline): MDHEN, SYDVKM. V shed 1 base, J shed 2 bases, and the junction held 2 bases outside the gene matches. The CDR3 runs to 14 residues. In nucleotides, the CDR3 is TGTGCCAGCAGTTTATACCAGGGGGCCTACGAGCAGTACTTC. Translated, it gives CASSLYQGAYEQYF. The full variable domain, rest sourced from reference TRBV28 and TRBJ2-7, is DVKVTQSSRYLVKRTGEKVFLECVQDMDHENMFWYRQDPGLGLRLIYFSYDVKMKEKGDIPEGYSVSREKKERFSLILESASTNQTSMYLCASSLYQGAYEQYFGPGTRLTVT.

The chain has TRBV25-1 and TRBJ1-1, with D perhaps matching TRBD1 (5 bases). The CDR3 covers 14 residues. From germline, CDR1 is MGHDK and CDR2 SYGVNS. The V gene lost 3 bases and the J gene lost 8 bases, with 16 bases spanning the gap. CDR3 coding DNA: TGTGCCAGCAGTGATGTATCAGGGATAGACGAAGCTTTCTTT. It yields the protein CASSDVSGIDEAFF. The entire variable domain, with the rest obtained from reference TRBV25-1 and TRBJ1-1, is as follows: EADIYQTPRYLVIGTGKKITLECSQTMGHDKMYWYQQDPGMELHLIHYSYGVNSTEKGDLSSESTVSRIRTEHFPLTLESARPSHTSQYLCASSDVSGIDEAFFGQGTRLTVV.

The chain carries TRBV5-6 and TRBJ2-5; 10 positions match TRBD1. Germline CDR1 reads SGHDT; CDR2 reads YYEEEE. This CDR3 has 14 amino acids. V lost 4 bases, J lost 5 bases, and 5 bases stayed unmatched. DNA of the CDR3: TGTGCCAGCAGCGATGGACAGGGGGGCGAGACCCAGTACTTC. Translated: CASSDGQGGETQYF. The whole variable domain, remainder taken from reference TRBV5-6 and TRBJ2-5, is DAGVTQSPTHLIKTRGQQVTLRCSPKSGHDTVSWYQQALGQGPQFIFQYYEEEERQRGNFPDRFSGHQFPNYSSELNVNALLLGDSALYLCASSDGQGGETQYFGPGTRLLVL.

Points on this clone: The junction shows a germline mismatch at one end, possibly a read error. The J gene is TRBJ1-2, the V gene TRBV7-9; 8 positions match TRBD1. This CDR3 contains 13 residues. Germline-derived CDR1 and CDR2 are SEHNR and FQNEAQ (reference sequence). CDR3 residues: CASSSGGSGRLSF. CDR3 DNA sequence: TGTGCCAGCAGCTCAGGGGGCTCTGGCAGGCTCTCATTC.

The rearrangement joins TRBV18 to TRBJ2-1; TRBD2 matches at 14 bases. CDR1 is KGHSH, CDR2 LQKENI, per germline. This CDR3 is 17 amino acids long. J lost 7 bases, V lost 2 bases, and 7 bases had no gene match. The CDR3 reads CASSPMGLAGVSNEQFF. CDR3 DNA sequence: TGTGCCAGCTCACCAATGGGACTAGCGGGAGTCAGTAATGAGCAGTTCTTC.

In nucleotides, the CDR3 is TGTGCCAGCAGCTCAAACTACGAGCAGTACTTC. Encoded protein: CASSSNYEQYF. V usage is TRBV5-6 and J usage is TRBJ2-7; D is unresolved. V was shortened by 3 bases and J by 3 bases, with 4 bases between the two germline ends. Per germline, CDR1 SGHDT and CDR2 YYEEEE. The CDR3 is 11 residues long. The full variable domain, in which reference TRBV5-6 and TRBJ2-7 provide the parts outside the CDR3, is DAGVTQSPTHLIKTRGQQVTLRCSPKSGHDTVSWYQQALGQGPQFIFQYYEEEERQRGNFPDRFSGHQFPNYSSELNVNALLLGDSALYLCASSSNYEQYFGPGTRLTVT.

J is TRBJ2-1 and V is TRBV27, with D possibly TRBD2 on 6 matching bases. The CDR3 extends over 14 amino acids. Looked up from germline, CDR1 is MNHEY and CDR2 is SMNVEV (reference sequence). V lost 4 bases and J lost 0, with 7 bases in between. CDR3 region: CASSSGSSYNEQFF. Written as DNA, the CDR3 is TGTGCCAGCAGTTCCGGGAGCTCCTACAATGAGCAGTTCTTC.

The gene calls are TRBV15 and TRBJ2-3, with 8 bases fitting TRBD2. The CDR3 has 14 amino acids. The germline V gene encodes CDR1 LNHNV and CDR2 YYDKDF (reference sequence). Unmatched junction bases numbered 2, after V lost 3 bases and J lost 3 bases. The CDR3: CATSSGLATDTQYF. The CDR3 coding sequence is TGTGCCACCAGCAGCGGACTAGCAACAGATACGCAGTATTTT.

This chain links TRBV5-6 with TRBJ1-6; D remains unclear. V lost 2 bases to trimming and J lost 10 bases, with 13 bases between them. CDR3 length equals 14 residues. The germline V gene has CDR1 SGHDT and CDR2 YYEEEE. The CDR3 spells CASSFSGGSSPLHF. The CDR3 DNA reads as TGTGCCAGCAGCTTCTCGGGAGGCAGCTCACCCCTCCACTTT.

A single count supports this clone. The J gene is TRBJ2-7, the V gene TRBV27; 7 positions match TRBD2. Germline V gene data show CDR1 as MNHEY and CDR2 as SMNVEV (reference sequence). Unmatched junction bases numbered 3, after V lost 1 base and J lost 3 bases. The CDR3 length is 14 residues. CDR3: CASSLFTGGYEQYF. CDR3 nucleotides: TGTGCCAGCAGTTTATTTACGGGGGGCTACGAGCAGTACTTC.

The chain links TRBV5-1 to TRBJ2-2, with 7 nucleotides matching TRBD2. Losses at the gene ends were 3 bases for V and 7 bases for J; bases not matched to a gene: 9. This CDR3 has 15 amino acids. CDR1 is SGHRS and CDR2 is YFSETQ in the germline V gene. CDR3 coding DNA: TGCGCCAGCAGCTCAAGGGGAGGGCGTGACGGGGAGCTGTTTTTT. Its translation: CASSSRGGRDGELFF.

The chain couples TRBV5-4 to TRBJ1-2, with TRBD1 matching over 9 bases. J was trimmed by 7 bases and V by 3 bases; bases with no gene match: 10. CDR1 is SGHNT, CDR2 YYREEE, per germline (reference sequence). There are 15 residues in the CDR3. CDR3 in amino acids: CASSSLQGAQVGYTF. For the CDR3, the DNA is TGTGCCAGCAGCTCGCTACAGGGGGCGCAGGTTGGCTACACCTTC.

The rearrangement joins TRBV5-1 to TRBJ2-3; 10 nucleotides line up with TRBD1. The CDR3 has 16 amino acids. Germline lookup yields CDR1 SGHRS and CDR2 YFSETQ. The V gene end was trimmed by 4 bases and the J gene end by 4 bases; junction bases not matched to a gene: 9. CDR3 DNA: TGCGCCAGCAGCCTCGGGACAGGGGTTTGGTCAGATACGCAGTATTTT. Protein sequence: CASSLGTGVWSDTQYF.

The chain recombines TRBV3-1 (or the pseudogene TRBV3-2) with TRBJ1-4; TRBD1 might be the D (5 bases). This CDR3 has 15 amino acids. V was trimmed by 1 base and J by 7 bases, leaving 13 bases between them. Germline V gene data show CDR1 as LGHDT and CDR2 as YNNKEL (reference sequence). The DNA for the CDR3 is TGTGCCAGCAGCCAAGCCAGGGTGGTGGGTGAAAAACTGTTTTTT. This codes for CASSQARVVGEKLFF.

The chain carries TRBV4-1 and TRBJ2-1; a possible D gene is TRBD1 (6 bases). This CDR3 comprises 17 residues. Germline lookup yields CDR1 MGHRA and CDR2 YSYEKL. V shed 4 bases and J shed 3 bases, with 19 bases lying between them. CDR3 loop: CASSPLTGRGFYNEQFF. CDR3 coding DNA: TGCGCCAGCAGCCCCCTTACGGGCAGGGGTTTCTACAATGAGCAGTTCTTC.

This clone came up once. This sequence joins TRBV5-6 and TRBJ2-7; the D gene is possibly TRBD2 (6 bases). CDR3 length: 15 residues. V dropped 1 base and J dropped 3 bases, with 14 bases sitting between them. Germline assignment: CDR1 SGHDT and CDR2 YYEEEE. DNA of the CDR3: TGTGCCAGCAGCTTGCATAGCGGACTCGGCTACGAGCAGTACTTC. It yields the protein CASSLHSGLGYEQYF.

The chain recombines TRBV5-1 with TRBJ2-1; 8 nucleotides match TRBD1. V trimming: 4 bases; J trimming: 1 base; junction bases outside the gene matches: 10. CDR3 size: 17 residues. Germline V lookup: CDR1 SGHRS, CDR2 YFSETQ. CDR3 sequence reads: CASSQGALPHSYNEQFF. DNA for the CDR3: TGCGCCAGCAGCCAGGGGGCCCTTCCCCATTCCTACAATGAGCAGTTCTTC.

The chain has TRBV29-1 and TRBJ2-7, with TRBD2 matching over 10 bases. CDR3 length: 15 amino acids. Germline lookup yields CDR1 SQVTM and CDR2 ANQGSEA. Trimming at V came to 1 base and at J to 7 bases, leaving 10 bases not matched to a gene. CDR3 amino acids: CSVEGFLAGVGEQYF. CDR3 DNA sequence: TGCAGCGTTGAAGGATTCCTAGCGGGAGTGGGAGAGCAGTACTTC.

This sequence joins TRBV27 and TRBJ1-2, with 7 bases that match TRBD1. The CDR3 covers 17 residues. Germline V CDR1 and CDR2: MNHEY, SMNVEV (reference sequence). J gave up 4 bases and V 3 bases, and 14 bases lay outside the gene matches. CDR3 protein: CASSFLPLRDSAYGYTF. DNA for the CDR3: TGTGCCAGCAGTTTTTTACCGCTGCGGGACAGTGCCTATGGCTACACCTTC.

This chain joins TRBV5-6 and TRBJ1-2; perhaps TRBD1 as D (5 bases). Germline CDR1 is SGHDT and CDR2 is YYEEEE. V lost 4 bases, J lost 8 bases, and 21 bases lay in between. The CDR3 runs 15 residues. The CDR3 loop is CASSRTLQDSQGYTF. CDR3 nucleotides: TGTGCCAGCAGCCGTACGCTCCAAGACAGTCAGGGCTACACCTTC.

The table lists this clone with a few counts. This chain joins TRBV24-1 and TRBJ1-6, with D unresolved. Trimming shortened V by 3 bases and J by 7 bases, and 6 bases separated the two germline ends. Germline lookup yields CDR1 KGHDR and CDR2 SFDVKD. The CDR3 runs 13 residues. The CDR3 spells CATSDRENSPLHF. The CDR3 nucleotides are TGTGCCACCAGTGATCGAGAAAATTCACCCCTCCACTTT.

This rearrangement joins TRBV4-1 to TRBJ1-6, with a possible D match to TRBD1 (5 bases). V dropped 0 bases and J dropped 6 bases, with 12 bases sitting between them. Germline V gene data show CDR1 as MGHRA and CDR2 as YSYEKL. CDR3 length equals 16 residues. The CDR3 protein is CASSQEGAGFNSPLHF. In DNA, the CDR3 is TGCGCCAGCAGCCAAGAAGGGGCAGGGTTTAATTCACCCCTCCACTTT.

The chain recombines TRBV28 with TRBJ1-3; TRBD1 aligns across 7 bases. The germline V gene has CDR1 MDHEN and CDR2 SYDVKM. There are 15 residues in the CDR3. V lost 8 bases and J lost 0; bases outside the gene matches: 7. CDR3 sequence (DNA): TGTGCCAGCTTGGAGGGGGCGAACTCTGGAAACACCATATATTTT. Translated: CASLEGANSGNTIYF.

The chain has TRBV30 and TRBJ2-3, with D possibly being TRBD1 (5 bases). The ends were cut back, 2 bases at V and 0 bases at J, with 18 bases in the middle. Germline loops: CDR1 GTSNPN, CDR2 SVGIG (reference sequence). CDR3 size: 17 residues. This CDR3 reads CAWSRSTDSYSTDTQYF. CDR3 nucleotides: TGTGCCTGGAGTCGCTCGACAGACTCCTATAGCACAGATACGCAGTATTTT.

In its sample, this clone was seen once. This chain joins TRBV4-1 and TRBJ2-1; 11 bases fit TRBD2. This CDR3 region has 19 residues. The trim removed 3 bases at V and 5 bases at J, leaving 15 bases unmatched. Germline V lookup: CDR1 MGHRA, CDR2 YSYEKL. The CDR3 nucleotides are TGCGCCAGCAGCCAGTTACTAGCGGGAGCTCTGTACCAACACAATGAGCAGTTCTTC. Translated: CASSQLLAGALYQHNEQFF.

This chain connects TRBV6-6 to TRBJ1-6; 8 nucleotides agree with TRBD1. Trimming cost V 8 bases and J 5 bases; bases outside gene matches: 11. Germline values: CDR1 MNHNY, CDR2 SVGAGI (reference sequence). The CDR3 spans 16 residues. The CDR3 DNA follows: TGTGCCAGCTCCACGGACAGGGAGTTTCATAATTCACCCCTCCACTTT. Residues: CASSTDREFHNSPLHF.